Below, one T cell receptor (beta chain) is given with its context. The antigen is undetermined. Trimming pared 6 bases from V and 11 bases from J, leaving 19 bases between. Germline CDR1 reads MGHRA; CDR2 reads YSYEKL. The CDR3 is 13 residues long. Authors' processing steps: Clinicopathological groups differed in CDR3, with these differences serving to build a distant-metastasis classifier for papillary thyroid cancer. Via MiXCR, TCRdb re-called the PCR reads. None of the V and J calls come from the authors' own analysis; TCRdb made them. The data hold 45,000 to 65,000 clones, with approximately 15% observed a single time. Patients underwent thyroid surgery, and none had received any treatment before it. The data derive from a study of metastatic and nonmetastatic thyroid tumors. Across the whole study: Samples came from malignant and benign thyroid patients, and repertoires were compared across blood and tumor or nodule tissue.

Study observations and caveats: In both blood and tumor samples, TCR beta diversity was reported significantly higher for malignant than benign nodules.

The clonotype originates from a female donor with papillary thyroid cancer or a benign thyroid nodule (not recorded which). Some clones in this sample may be carry-over from other donors' samples. J is TRBJ1-1 and V is TRBV4-1; TRBD1 is a possible D gene (5 bases). The sequencing sample was made of blood. Here the CDR3 DNA reads TGCGCCAGCAGTGATCTGGGGACGGGGGAGGCTTTCTTT. Its protein product is CASSDLGTGEAFF.